The 11 T cell receptor beta chains below all came from one sample that was sequenced in a study of TIL therapy for anti-PD-1-resistant metastatic lung cancer. The libraries were made with immunoSEQ v3. TCRdb's table, derived via immunoSEQ multiplex PCR, lists solely in-frame clones and lacks some. Of about 100,000 clones listed, about three fifths were seen once; the top ten hold about 10%. Time point: pre-treatment sample, taken before nivolumab and TIL therapy. Most excised metastases sampled were pleural nodules or supraclavicular lymph nodes. Sequenced material: tumor tissue, taken at baseline. Every receptor here comes from a person aged 25 to 85 with non-small cell lung cancer.

The chain carries TRBV10-1 and TRBJ2-7; 11 bases map to TRBD2. The CDR3 extends over 15 amino acids. The J segment lost 2 bases and the V segment lost 5 bases, leaving 5 bases of the junction unmatched. From germline, CDR1 is WNHNN and CDR2 SYGVQD (reference sequence). The chain's CDR3 is CASSPGLADTYEQYF. CDR3 sequence (DNA): TGCGCCAGCAGTCCGGGACTAGCGGACACCTACGAGCAGTACTTC.

This chain links TRBV18 with TRBJ2-7, with D possibly being TRBD2 (5 bases). V was clipped by 3 bases and J by 4 bases, with 16 bases between them. Germline V gives CDR1 KGHSH, CDR2 LQKENI. The CDR3 is made up of 15 amino acids. This CDR3 is CASSPSHGEEYEQYF. The CDR3 DNA is TGTGCCAGCTCACCGTCCCACGGGGAAGAGTACGAGCAGTACTTC.

The chain couples TRBV4-2 to TRBJ2-7; D is possibly TRBD1 (6 bases). V dropped 3 bases and J dropped 3 bases, with 15 bases sitting between them. This CDR3 is 15 amino acids long. CDR1 and CDR2 from the germline V gene are LGHNA and YNFKEQ. The CDR3, as DNA: TGTGCCAGCAGCCAGGGGACACCGAGTATCTACGAGCAGTACTTC. Its protein product is CASSQGTPSIYEQYF.

This chain links TRBV5-6 with TRBJ2-7, with 7 bases aligning to TRBD2. The CDR3 length is 17 residues. The trim removed 4 bases at V and 1 base at J, leaving 14 bases unmatched. Germline CDR1 and CDR2: SGHDT and YYEEEE. CDR3 residues: CASSPPSGGMRSYEQYF. The CDR3 region has the DNA TGTGCCAGCAGCCCTCCGTCCGGGGGGATGAGGTCCTACGAGCAGTACTTC.

This sequence joins TRBV6-5 and TRBJ1-2; D not certain. Germline-derived CDR1 and CDR2 are MNHEY and SVGAGI. This CDR3 is built from 12 residues. The V end lost 8 bases, the J end lost 2 bases, and 9 bases lay between the germline ends. CDR3 amino acids: CASLTANYGYTF. The DNA of the CDR3 is TGTGCCAGCTTAACAGCGAACTATGGCTACACCTTC.

The J gene is TRBJ2-5, the V gene TRBV6-5; TRBD1 aligns across 7 bases. This CDR3 has 15 residues. Per the germline V gene, CDR1 is MNHEY and CDR2 is SVGAGI. The ends lost 6 bases at V and 3 bases at J; junction bases unmatched: 10. The CDR3 DNA sequence: TGTGCCAGCAGGTCCGGGACAGCCTCAGAAGAGACCCAGTACTTC. Amino acid sequence: CASRSGTASEETQYF.

The chain joins TRBV6-2 or TRBV6-3 to TRBJ1-5; no clear D. The CDR3 covers 15 residues. The germline V and J ends were trimmed by 0 bases and 2 bases, with 8 bases remaining between them. CDR1 and CDR2 (germline): MNHEY, SVGEGT. As DNA, the CDR3 is TGTGCCAGCAGTTACTCCACCTTGGGCAATCAGCCCCAGCATTTT. Translation: CASSYSTLGNQPQHF.

The chain combines TRBV27 with TRBJ2-5; weak D call: TRBD2 (7 bases). Germline V gives CDR1 MNHEY, CDR2 SMNVEV (reference sequence). This CDR3 spans 15 amino acids. V was pared by 5 bases and J by 2 bases, with 15 bases between. DNA for the CDR3: TGTGCCAGCAGTCGGGGGGCGCATCGGCAAGAGACCCAGTACTTC. Its translation: CASSRGAHRQETQYF.

The V call is TRBV7-2, the J call TRBJ1-2, with D unresolved. Germline-derived CDR1 and CDR2 are SGHTA and FQGNSA. Trimming took 4 bases from V and 5 from J, leaving 11 bases between them. The length of the CDR3 is 13 residues. CDR3 bases: TGTGCCAGCAGCTCTGGTCTGGGGTATGGCTACACCTTC. Translating it yields CASSSGLGYGYTF.

The table lists this clone with a few counts. The chain joins TRBV5-3 to TRBJ2-1; 12 bases map to TRBD1. TRBV5-3 is flagged as an ORF with uncertain function. The V segment lost 1 base and the J segment 8 bases; nucleotides outside the gene matches: 4. This CDR3 is built from 15 residues. The CDR3 nucleotides read TGTGCCAGAAGCTTGTGGGACAGGGGGCGAGATGAGCAGTTCTTC. Its translation: CARSLWDRGRDEQFF.

The table lists this clone with a few counts. The chain links TRBV27 to TRBJ1-6; D gene ambiguous. Germline V gene lookup returns CDR1 MNHEY and CDR2 SMNVEV (reference sequence). The CDR3 runs 16 residues. V was cut by 5 bases and J by 10 bases, with 21 bases left in between. CDR3 amino acids: CASSPMGYLPGSPLHF. CDR3 DNA sequence: TGTGCCAGCAGTCCGATGGGTTACCTTCCGGGATCACCCCTCCACTTT.